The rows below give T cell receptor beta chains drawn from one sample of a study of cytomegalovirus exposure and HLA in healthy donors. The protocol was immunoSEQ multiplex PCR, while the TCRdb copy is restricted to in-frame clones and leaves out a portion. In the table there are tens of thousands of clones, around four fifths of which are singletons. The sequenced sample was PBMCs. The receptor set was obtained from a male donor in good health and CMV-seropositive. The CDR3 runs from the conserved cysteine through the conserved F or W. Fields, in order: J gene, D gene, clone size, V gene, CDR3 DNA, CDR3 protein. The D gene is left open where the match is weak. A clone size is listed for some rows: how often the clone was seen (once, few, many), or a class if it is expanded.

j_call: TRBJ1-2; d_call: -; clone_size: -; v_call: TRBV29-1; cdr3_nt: TGCAGCGTTCTGGGGTCGATTCCGGGACACCATTCCTATGGCTACACCTTC; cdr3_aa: CSVLGSIPGHHSYGYTF
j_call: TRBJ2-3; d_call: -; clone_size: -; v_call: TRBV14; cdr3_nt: TGTGCCAGCAGCAAAAGACAGGCGGTCACAGATACGCAGTATTTT; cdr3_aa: CASSKRQAVTDTQYF
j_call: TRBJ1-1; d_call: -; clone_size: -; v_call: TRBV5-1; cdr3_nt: TGCGCCAGCTCACGAGGCCCAGAGAACACTGAAGCTTTCTTT; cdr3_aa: CASSRGPENTEAFF
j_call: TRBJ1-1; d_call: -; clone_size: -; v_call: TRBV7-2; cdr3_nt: TGTGCCAGCAGCTTAGTACAGAACACTGAAGCTTTCTTT; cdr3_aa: CASSLVQNTEAFF
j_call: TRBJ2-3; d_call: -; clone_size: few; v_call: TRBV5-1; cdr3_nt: TGCGCCAGCAGGATAAGCGGAGCGGGCGATACGCAGTATTTT; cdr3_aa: CASRISGAGDTQYF
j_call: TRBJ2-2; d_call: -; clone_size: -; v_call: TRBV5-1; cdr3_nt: TGCGCCAGCAGCTTGGCCGCTAGCGCCGGGGAGCTGTTTTTT; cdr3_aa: CASSLAASAGELFF
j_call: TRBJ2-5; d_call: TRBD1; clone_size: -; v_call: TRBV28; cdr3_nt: TGTGCCAGCAGTTTCCCGGGGACAGTAGATTCCAAGACCCAGTACTTC; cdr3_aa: CASSFPGTVDSKTQYF
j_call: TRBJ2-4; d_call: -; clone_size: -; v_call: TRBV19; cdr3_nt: TGTGCCAGCAGAGACACGTTAGCCAAAAACATTCAGTACTTC; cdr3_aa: CASRDTLAKNIQYF
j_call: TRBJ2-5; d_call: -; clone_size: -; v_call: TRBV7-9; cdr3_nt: TGTGCCAGCAACAGGAACCCCCAAGAGACCCAGTACTTC; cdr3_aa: CASNRNPQETQYF
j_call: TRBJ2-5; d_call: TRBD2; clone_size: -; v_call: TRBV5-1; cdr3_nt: TGCGCCAGCAGCTTGGGGACGCGGGAGGAGACCCAGTACTTC; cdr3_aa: CASSLGTREETQYF
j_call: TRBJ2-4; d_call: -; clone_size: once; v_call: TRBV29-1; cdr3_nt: TGCAGCGCTCGAGGGCCGGTTACCAAAAACATTCAGTACTTC; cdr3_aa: CSARGPVTKNIQYF
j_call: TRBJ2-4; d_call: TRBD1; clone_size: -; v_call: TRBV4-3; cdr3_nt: TGCGCCAGCAGCCAAGATTTGGGACAGGGGGCAGACATTCAGTACTTC; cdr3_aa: CASSQDLGQGADIQYF
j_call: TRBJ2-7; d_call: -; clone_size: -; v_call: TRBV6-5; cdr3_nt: TGTGCCAGCAGTTACCAACGGGGCTCCTACGAGCAGTACTTC; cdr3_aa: CASSYQRGSYEQYF
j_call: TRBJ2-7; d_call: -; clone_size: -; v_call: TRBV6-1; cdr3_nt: TGTGCCAGCAGAACAGTCTCCTACGAGCAGTACTTC; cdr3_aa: CASRTVSYEQYF
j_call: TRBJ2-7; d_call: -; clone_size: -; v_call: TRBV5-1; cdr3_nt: TGCGCCAGCAGACCGACAGGCGTCACCTACGAGCAGTACTTC; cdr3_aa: CASRPTGVTYEQYF
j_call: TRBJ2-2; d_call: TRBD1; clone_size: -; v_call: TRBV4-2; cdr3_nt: TGTGCCAGCAGCCAAGAACAGGGGGCGTTAACCGGGGAGCTGTTTTTT; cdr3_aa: CASSQEQGALTGELFF
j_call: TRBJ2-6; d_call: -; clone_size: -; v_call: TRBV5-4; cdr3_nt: TGTGCCAGCAGCTTGGTAATGGGTGCTGGGCCTGGGGCCAACGTCCTGACTTTC; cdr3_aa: CASSLVMGAGPGANVLTF
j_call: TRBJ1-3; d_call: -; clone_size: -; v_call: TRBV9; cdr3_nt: TGTGCCAGCAGCGTAGCAGGGTTGGGAAACACCATATATTTT; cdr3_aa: CASSVAGLGNTIYF
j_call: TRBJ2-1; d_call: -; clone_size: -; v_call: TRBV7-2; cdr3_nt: TGTGCCAGCAGCTTAGAAGGCGGGCTGGGTGAGCAGTTCTTC; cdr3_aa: CASSLEGGLGEQFF
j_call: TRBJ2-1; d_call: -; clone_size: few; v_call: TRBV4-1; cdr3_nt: TGCGCCAGCAGCCAAGTTCTTCGGCAGGGGAGCAATGAGCAGTTCTTC; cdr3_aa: CASSQVLRQGSNEQFF
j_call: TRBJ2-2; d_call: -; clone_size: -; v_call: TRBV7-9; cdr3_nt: TGTGCCAGCAGGAGTCCCGGGATCACCGGGGAGCTGTTTTTT; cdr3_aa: CASRSPGITGELFF
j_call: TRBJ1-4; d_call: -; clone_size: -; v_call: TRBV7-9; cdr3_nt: TGTTCCAGCAGCGAGCCTGGGGCCTCAAATGAAAAACTGTTTTTT; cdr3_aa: CSSSEPGASNEKLFF
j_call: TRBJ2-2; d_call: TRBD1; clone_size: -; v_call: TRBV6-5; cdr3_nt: TGTGCCAGCATACTCAGGGGGTGGGGGACCGGGGAGCTGTTTTTT; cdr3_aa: CASILRGWGTGELFF
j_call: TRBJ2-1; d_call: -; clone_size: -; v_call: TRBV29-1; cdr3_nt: TGCAGCGTTGATGTGCCTAGCTCCTACAATGAGCAGTTCTTC; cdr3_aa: CSVDVPSSYNEQFF
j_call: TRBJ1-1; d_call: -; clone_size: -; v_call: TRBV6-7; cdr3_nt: TGTGCCAGCAGTTACGCCCAACTAACTGAAGCTTTCTTT; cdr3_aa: CASSYAQLTEAFF
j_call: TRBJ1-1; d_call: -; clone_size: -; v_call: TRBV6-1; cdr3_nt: TGTGCCAGCAGCAGGGTCGGGAACACTGAAGCTTTCTTT; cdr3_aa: CASSRVGNTEAFF
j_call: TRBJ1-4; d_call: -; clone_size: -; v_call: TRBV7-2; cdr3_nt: TGTGCCAGCAGCCCCCGGGGAGGGGTTAATGAAAAACTGTTTTTT; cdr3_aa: CASSPRGGVNEKLFF
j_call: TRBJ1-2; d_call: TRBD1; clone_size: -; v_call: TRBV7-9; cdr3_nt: TGTGCCAGCAGCCCCTCGGGACAGATCTATGGCTACACCTTC; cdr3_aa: CASSPSGQIYGYTF
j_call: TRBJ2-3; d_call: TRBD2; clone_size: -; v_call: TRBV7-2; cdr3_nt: TGTGCCAGCAGCTTAGTTCGGGGACTAGCGCTAGATACGCAGTATTTT; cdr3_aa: CASSLVRGLALDTQYF
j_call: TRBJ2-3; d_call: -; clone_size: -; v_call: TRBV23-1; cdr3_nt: TGCGCCAGCAGTCAATCGCCCCAGGGGCCTAGCACAGATACGCAGTATTTT; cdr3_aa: CASSQSPQGPSTDTQYF
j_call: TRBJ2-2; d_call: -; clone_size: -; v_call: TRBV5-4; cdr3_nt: TGTGCCAGCAGCCCGGCCGGGGGTGGCACCGGGGAGCTGTTTTTT; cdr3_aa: CASSPAGGGTGELFF
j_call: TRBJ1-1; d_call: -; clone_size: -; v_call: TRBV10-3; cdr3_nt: TGTGCCATCAGTGGCACCGGGGCTGAAGCTTTCTTT; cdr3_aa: CAISGTGAEAFF
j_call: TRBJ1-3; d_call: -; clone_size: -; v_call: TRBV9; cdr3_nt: TGTGCCAGCAGCGTAGAGACCCAGCCGGGCACCATATATTTT; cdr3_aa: CASSVETQPGTIYF
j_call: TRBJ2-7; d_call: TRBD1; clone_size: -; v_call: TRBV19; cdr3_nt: TGTGCCAGTAGCTGGGGGACAGGGACCTACGAGCAGTACTTC; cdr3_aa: CASSWGTGTYEQYF
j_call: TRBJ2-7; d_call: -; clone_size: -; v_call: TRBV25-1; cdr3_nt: TGTGCCAGCAAGGAGGGGTCGTACTTC; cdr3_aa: CASKEGSYF
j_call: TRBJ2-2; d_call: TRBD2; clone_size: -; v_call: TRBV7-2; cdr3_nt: TGTGCCAGCAGCGTCAGCGGGAGCGCGAACACCGGGGAGCTGTTTTTT; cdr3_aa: CASSVSGSANTGELFF
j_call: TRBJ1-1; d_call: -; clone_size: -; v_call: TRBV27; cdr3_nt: TGTGCCAGTCAGGGCGGCTATAACACTGAAGCTTTCTTT; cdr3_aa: CASQGGYNTEAFF
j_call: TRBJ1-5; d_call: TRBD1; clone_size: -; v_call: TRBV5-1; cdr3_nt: TGCGCCAGCAGCTTGGGGGACAGGGATAGCAATCAGCCCCAGCATTTT; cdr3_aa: CASSLGDRDSNQPQHF
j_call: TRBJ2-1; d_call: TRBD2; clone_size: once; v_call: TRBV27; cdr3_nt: TGTGCCAGCAGTTTATCCGGGACTAGCGGGAGGACGAATGAGCAGTTCTTC; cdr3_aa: CASSLSGTSGRTNEQFF
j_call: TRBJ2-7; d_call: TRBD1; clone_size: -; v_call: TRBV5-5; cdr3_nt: TGTGCCAGCAGCGTAGGGACAGCTTACAACGAGCAGTACTTC; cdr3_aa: CASSVGTAYNEQYF
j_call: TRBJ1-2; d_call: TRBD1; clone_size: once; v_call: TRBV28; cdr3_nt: TGTGCCAGCAGAAAGGGACAGGCTGAAGGCTATGGCTACACCTTC; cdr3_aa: CASRKGQAEGYGYTF
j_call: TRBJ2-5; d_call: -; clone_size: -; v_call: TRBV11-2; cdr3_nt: TGTGCCAGCACCTCTCAGCGGTTCCAAGAGACCCAGTACTTC; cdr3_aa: CASTSQRFQETQYF
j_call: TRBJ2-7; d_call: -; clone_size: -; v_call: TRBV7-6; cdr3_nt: TGTGCCAGCAGCTTAGCGGGAGGATCCTCCTACGAGCAGTACTTC; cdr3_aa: CASSLAGGSSYEQYF
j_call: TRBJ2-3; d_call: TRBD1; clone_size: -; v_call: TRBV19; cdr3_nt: TGTGCCAGTAGTTCGAAAGCCGGGACAGGGGGGGGCACAGATACGCAGTATTTT; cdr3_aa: CASSSKAGTGGGTDTQYF
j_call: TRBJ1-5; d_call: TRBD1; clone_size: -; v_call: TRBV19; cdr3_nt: TGTGCCAGTAGTACCAGGACAGGGGCTAGGAGCAATCAGCCCCAGCATTTT; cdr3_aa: CASSTRTGARSNQPQHF
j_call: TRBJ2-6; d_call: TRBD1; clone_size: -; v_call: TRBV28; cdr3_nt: TGTGCCAGCAGTACACAGGGGGCTGGGGCCAACGTCCTGACTTTC; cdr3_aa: CASSTQGAGANVLTF
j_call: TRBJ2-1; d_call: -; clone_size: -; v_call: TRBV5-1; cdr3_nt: TGCGCCAGCAGCTTGGGGGGCACTTCCTACAATGAGCAGTTCTTC; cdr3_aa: CASSLGGTSYNEQFF
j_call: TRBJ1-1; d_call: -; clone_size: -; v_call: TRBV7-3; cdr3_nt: TGTGCCAGCAGCTTGGGCCGACAGGCAAGAGCTTTCTTT; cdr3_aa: CASSLGRQARAFF
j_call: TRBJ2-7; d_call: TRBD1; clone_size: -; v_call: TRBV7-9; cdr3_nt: TGTGCCAGCAGCTATGGACAGGGTGGGGACGAGCAGTACTTC; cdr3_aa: CASSYGQGGDEQYF
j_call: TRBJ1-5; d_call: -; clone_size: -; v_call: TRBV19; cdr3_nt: TGTGCCAGTATTAACCTCGGACGGGGGTGGCCCCAGCATTTT; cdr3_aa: CASINLGRGWPQHF
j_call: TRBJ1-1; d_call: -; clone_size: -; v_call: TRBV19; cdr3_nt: TGTGCCAGCAAGAGATCAACGAACACTGAAGCTTTCTTT; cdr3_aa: CASKRSTNTEAFF
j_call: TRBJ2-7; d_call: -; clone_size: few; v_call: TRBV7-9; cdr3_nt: TGTGCCAGCAGCTTAGTATCGGGACATTTGGGGGAGCAGTACTTC; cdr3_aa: CASSLVSGHLGEQYF
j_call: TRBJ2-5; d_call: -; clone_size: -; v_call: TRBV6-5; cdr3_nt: TGTGCCAGCAGTTACTCACCCGACTCCTTCCAGTACTTC; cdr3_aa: CASSYSPDSFQYF
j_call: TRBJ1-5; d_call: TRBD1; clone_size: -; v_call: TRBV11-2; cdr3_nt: TGTGCCAGCAGCGTACAGGGGAACAATCAGCCCCAGCATTTT; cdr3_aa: CASSVQGNNQPQHF
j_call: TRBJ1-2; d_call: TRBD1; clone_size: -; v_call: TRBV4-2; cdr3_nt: TGTGCCAGCAACGAGGGACAGGGATCGGATGGCTACACCTTC; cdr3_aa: CASNEGQGSDGYTF
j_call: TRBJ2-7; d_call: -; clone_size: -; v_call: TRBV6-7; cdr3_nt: TGTGCCAGCAGCAGCGCGGGCCGGCAGGAGCAGTACTTC; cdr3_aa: CASSSAGRQEQYF
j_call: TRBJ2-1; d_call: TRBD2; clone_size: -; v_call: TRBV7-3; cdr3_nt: TGTGCCAGCAGCTTAAATGTGGGAGGGGTGGGTGAGCAGTTCTTC; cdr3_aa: CASSLNVGGVGEQFF
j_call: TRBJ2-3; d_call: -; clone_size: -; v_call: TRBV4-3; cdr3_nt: TGCGCCAGCAGCCGAGACTTCACAGGTTCTGCAGATACGCAGTATTTT; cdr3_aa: CASSRDFTGSADTQYF